The 19 T cell receptor beta chains listed next were all sequenced from one sample in a study of T cell responses to AZD1222 COVID-19 vaccine. The repertoire was sequenced with immunoSEQ multiplex PCR; TCRdb's copy has only in-frame clones and lacks some. The table records over 90,000 clones, around 90% of them present only once. Sequencing used peripheral blood, obtained 28 days after the second AZD1222 dose. Source of these receptors: an adult who received the AZD1222 COVID-19 vaccine.

The genes are TRBV3-1 (or the pseudogene TRBV3-2) and TRBJ2-1, with D perhaps TRBD2 (5 bases). The germline V and J ends were trimmed by 1 base and 8 bases, with 12 bases remaining between them. CDR3 length: 14 residues. CDR1 is LGHDT and CDR2 is YNNKEL in the germline V gene (reference sequence). The CDR3 DNA reads as TGTGCCAGCAGCCAAGTAAGGGAGAGCCATGAGCAGTTCTTC. Protein product: CASSQVRESHEQFF.

The chain has TRBV30 and TRBJ1-4; D may be TRBD1 (6 bases). The V end was cut by 0 bases, the J end by 8 bases, with 16 bases between. Germline CDR1 is GTSNPN and CDR2 is SVGIG (reference sequence). There are 15 residues in the CDR3. The DNA of the CDR3 is TGTGCCTGGAGTGTATCCGGGGGGGCAGGAGAAAAACTGTTTTTT. This translates into CAWSVSGGAGEKLFF.

The chain has TRBV19 and TRBJ1-2; D is possibly TRBD1 (5 bases). Germline values: CDR1 LNHDA, CDR2 SQIVND (reference sequence). The CDR3 runs 13 residues. V was cut by 5 bases and J by 2 bases, with 9 bases left in between. The CDR3 here is CASSDGTNYGYTF. The CDR3 nucleotides read TGTGCCAGTAGTGATGGGACCAACTATGGCTACACCTTC.

This chain connects TRBV7-6 to TRBJ2-2; no clear D gene. The CDR3 totals 11 residues. Between the trimmed V and J ends, which lost 8 bases and 6 bases, there was a span of 7 bases. Germline-derived CDR1 and CDR2 are SGHVS and FNYEAQ. As DNA, the CDR3 is TGTGCCAGCCGGAGCTCCGGGGAGCTGTTTTTT. It codes for CASRSSGELFF.

The rearrangement uses TRBV28 and TRBJ2-7; tentatively, D is TRBD2 (5 bases). The V and J ends lost 7 bases and 2 bases respectively, with 15 bases between them. Germline CDR1 MDHEN, CDR2 SYDVKM. The CDR3 is 14 amino acids. CDR3 in amino acids: CASTEVGRAYEQYF. CDR3 bases: TGTGCCAGCACCGAGGTGGGGAGAGCCTACGAGCAGTACTTC.

V is TRBV6-5 and J is TRBJ2-7; the match to TRBD1 covers 7 bases. CDR3 length: 14 residues. The V gene end was trimmed by 4 bases and the J gene end by 3 bases; junction bases not matched to a gene: 6. CDR1 is MNHEY, CDR2 SVGAGI, per germline. CDR3 nucleotides: TGTGCCAGCAGTTTGGACAGGTCTATCTACGAGCAGTACTTC. Amino acid sequence: CASSLDRSIYEQYF.

This sequence joins TRBV7-2 and TRBJ1-2, with TRBD1 as a possible D gene (6 bases). CDR1 is SGHTA, CDR2 FQGNSA, per germline. V lost 1 base to trimming and J lost 5 bases, with 14 bases between them. The CDR3 consists of 15 residues. The CDR3 DNA reads as TGTGCCAGCAGCTTAGTCAAAGGGACACTTTATGGCTACACCTTC. This sequence encodes CASSLVKGTLYGYTF.

The J gene is TRBJ2-1, the V gene TRBV6-5; a weak D match, TRBD1 (5 bases). This CDR3 is built from 13 residues. V was shortened by 4 bases and J by 7 bases, with 11 bases between the two germline ends. Germline-derived CDR1 and CDR2 are MNHEY and SVGAGI. CDR3 nucleotides: TGTGCCAGCAGTTGGGCAGGGAAGAATGAGCAGTTCTTC. Amino acid sequence: CASSWAGKNEQFF.

The genes are TRBV27 and TRBJ2-7; unclear D gene. V dropped 5 bases and J dropped 4 bases, with 6 bases sitting between them. The CDR3 covers 11 residues. The germline V gene encodes CDR1 MNHEY and CDR2 SMNVEV (reference sequence). The CDR3: CASSPEYEQYF. The CDR3 coding sequence is TGTGCCAGCAGTCCGGAGTACGAGCAGTACTTC.

This chain links TRBV5-8 with TRBJ1-5; possibly TRBD1 for D (6 bases). Germline V gives CDR1 SGHTS, CDR2 YDEGEE. Trimming stripped 4 bases from V and 0 bases from J, with 11 bases between. The CDR3 has 15 amino acids. The CDR3 loop is CASSRTGSSNQPQHF. CDR3 nucleotides: TGTGCCAGCAGCCGAACAGGGAGTAGCAATCAGCCCCAGCATTTT.

The chain employs TRBV4-3 and TRBJ2-7, with a possible D match to TRBD1 (5 bases). The germline CDR1 and CDR2 sequences are LGHNA and YSLEER. The CDR3 loop spans 13 amino acids. The V gene lost 0 bases and the J gene lost 8 bases, with 11 bases spanning the gap. CDR3 in DNA: TGCGCCAGCAGCCAAGATCGGGCAGGGCAGCAGTACTTC. This encodes CASSQDRAGQQYF.

This clone was seen only once. The chain uses TRBV5-4 and TRBJ1-2; D is unresolved. V lost 5 bases, J lost 5 bases, and 13 bases lay in between. Germline lookup yields CDR1 SGHNT and CDR2 YYREEE (reference sequence). The CDR3 extends over 13 amino acids. The CDR3 spells CASSRTGLYGYTF. The CDR3 DNA reads TGTGCCAGCAGTCGAACCGGTCTTTATGGCTACACCTTC.

This sequence joins TRBV2 and TRBJ1-1; 8 bases map to TRBD1. CDR1 and CDR2 from the germline V gene are SNHLY and FYNNEI. V lost 5 bases, J lost 10 bases, and 12 bases stayed unmatched. The CDR3 is 14 amino acids. The CDR3 here is CASSQTGEVVVAFF. The CDR3 coding sequence is TGTGCCAGCAGTCAGACAGGGGAGGTTGTGGTAGCTTTCTTT.

This chain joins TRBV7-9 and TRBJ1-1; 8 bases line up with TRBD1. J was trimmed by 0 bases and V by 4 bases; bases with no gene match: 4. The germline CDR1 and CDR2 sequences are SEHNR and FQNEAQ (reference sequence). The CDR3 runs to 15 residues. Here the CDR3 DNA reads TGTGCCAGCAGCTCCAGGACAGGGATGAACACTGAAGCTTTCTTT. This translates into CASSSRTGMNTEAFF.

The chain uses TRBV20-1 and TRBJ2-5; 7 bases agree with TRBD1. Trimming at V came to 3 bases and at J to 2 bases, leaving 9 bases not matched to a gene. The germline CDR1 and CDR2 sequences are DFQATT and SNEGSKA (reference sequence). The CDR3 loop spans 15 amino acids. The CDR3 DNA reads TGCAGTGCTAGTCCGGGACAGAAAACACAAGAGACCCAGTACTTC. It is translated as CSASPGQKTQETQYF.

J is TRBJ2-5 and V is TRBV5-8; tentatively, D is TRBD2 (5 bases). This CDR3 has 15 amino acids. CDR1 and CDR2 (germline): SGHTS, YDEGEE. Trimming took off 1 base at V and 4 bases at J, with 14 bases between the two ends. For the CDR3, the DNA is TGTGCCAGCAGCTTGCTAAGTTCCCGGGGAGAGACCCAGTACTTC. It encodes CASSLLSSRGETQYF.

The chain employs TRBV5-1 and TRBJ1-1; TRBD1 matches 7 bases. Germline CDR1 is SGHRS and CDR2 is YFSETQ. The CDR3 covers 14 residues. With V trimmed by 4 bases and J by 1 base, 4 bases remained unmatched. Here the CDR3 reads CASSTGQSNTEAFF. The CDR3 DNA reads TGCGCCAGCAGCACGGGACAGTCGAACACTGAAGCTTTCTTT. The entire variable domain, with the rest obtained from reference TRBV5-1 and TRBJ1-1, is as follows: KAGVTQTPRYLIKTRGQQVTLSCSPISGHRSVSWYQQTPGQGLQFLFEYFSETQRNKGNFPGRFSGRQFSNSRSEMNVSTLELGDSALYLCASSTGQSNTEAFFGQGTRLTVV.

The chain carries TRBV19 and TRBJ1-1; 8 nucleotides line up with TRBD1. The J segment lost 4 bases and the V segment lost 6 bases, leaving 4 bases of the junction unmatched. Germline V gene sequence: CDR1 LNHDA, CDR2 SQIVND (reference sequence). There are 13 residues in the CDR3. The CDR3, as DNA: TGTGCCAGTAGAACGGACAGGGTCACTGAAGCTTTCTTT. Its protein product is CASRTDRVTEAFF.

The gene calls are TRBV7-9 and TRBJ2-7, with 7 nucleotides matching TRBD1. Trimming removed 3 bases from V and 2 bases from J; junction bases left unmatched: 4. This CDR3 is 14 amino acids long. CDR1 is SEHNR, CDR2 FQNEAQ, per germline (reference sequence). The CDR3 spells CASSLGQGAYEQYF. The CDR3 DNA reads as TGTGCCAGCAGCTTGGGGCAGGGGGCCTACGAGCAGTACTTC.